This entry lists 32 T cell receptor beta chains sequenced from one sample in a study of CD8 T cells in ankylosing spondylitis. TCRdb redid the calling of the 5' RACE reads with MiXCR, one entry per CDR3 protein. The sample has 200,000 to 250,000 distinct CDR3 sequences, over 9.5% seen once. Material: blood, either unsorted or a sorted T cell fraction (not recorded which). These TCRs come from a male donor with ankylosing spondylitis or in good health (not recorded which).

In this sample, this clonotype turned up a few times. This rearrangement joins TRBV6-1 to TRBJ2-1; TRBD2 agrees at 9 bases. The CDR3 length is 17 residues. The trim removed 4 bases at V and 7 bases at J, leaving 14 bases unmatched. Germline V gene data show CDR1 as MNHNS and CDR2 as SASEGT. CDR3 sequence reads: CASSVQSALAGTNEQFF. The CDR3 coding sequence is TGTGCCAGCAGTGTACAATCCGCGCTAGCGGGGACTAATGAGCAGTTCTTC.

This clonotype has at least ten counts. The CDR3 sequence is CASSDGRGETNTEAFF. The CDR3 coding sequence is TGCGCCAGCAGCGACGGACGAGGGGAGACGAACACTGAAGCTTTCTTT. The chain carries TRBV5-1 and TRBJ1-1; D possibly corresponds to TRBD1 (5 bases). In germline, CDR1 is SGHRS, CDR2 YFSETQ. V lost 4 bases and J 1 base, leaving 17 bases between the germline ends. CDR3 length: 16 amino acids.

This clonotype was detected many times. The chain carries TRBV3-1 and TRBJ1-1; D perhaps matches TRBD1 (5 bases). This CDR3 is built from 12 residues. The ends were cut back, 4 bases at V and 8 bases at J, with 11 bases in the middle. Germline CDR1 is LGHDT and CDR2 is YNNKEL (reference sequence). Here the CDR3 DNA reads TGTGCCAGCAGCCCCTGGGGGGGAGAAGCTTTCTTT. Its protein product is CASSPWGGEAFF.

The V and J genes are TRBV20-1 and TRBJ1-2; 9 bases align to TRBD1. Germline CDR1 reads DFQATT; CDR2 reads SNEGSKA (reference sequence). The CDR3 totals 14 residues. V trimming: 5 bases; J trimming: 10 bases; junction bases outside the gene matches: 14. The CDR3 DNA follows: TGCAGTGCTGCCCCCGGGACAGGGCACCTTGACTACACCTTC. It yields the protein CSAAPGTGHLDYTF.

At least ten counts were recorded for this clonotype. This chain connects TRBV5-1 to TRBJ1-6; 8 bases map to TRBD1. The V gene's germline CDR1 is SGHRS and CDR2 YFSETQ. V lost 4 bases, J lost 5 bases, and 5 bases stayed unmatched. CDR3 size: 15 residues. CDR3 sequence reads: CASSDGQGDNSPLHF. The DNA of the CDR3 is TGCGCCAGCAGCGACGGACAGGGCGATAATTCACCCCTCCACTTT.

This clonotype was detected ten times or more. The rearrangement joins TRBV7-2 to TRBJ2-7; TRBD1 matches 7 bases. The CDR3 consists of 14 residues. Germline V gene sequence: CDR1 SGHTA, CDR2 FQGNSA. V lost 4 bases, J lost 3 bases, and 6 bases stayed unmatched. CDR3 residues: CASSSTGVDYEQYF. The CDR3 DNA follows: TGTGCCAGCAGCTCTACAGGGGTGGACTACGAGCAGTACTTC.

This clonotype was counted ten times or more. The chain recombines TRBV10-3 with TRBJ2-5; D is possibly TRBD2 (5 bases). The CDR3 covers 13 residues. Germline CDR1 ENHRY, CDR2 SYGVKD. Trimming shortened V by 10 bases and J by 0 bases, and 12 bases separated the two germline ends. The CDR3 nucleotides read TGTGCCACGGGAACGAGGAACCAAGAGACCCAGTACTTC. Encoded protein: CATGTRNQETQYF.

This clonotype was seen repeatedly, ten times or more. The genes are TRBV25-1 and TRBJ2-3; 7 bases align to TRBD2. Germline V gene sequence: CDR1 MGHDK, CDR2 SYGVNS. J gave up 4 bases and V 4 bases, and 11 bases lay outside the gene matches. The CDR3 consists of 16 residues. CDR3 loop: CASSALRLAGADTQYF. The CDR3, as DNA: TGTGCCAGCAGTGCCCTCCGACTAGCCGGGGCAGATACGCAGTATTTT.

This clonotype was counted many times. This chain connects TRBV12-3 or TRBV12-4 to TRBJ2-1, with TRBD2 identical over 9 bases. This CDR3 is 14 amino acids long. The V segment lost 11 bases and the J segment 0 bases; nucleotides outside the gene matches: 5. CDR3 coding DNA: TGTGCCCTGGGGCGGGGGGGCTCCTACAATGAGCAGTTCTTC. Translating it yields CALGRGGSYNEQFF.

This chain connects TRBV28 to TRBJ2-3; the D is unclear. V shed 3 bases and J shed 6 bases, with 10 bases lying between them. The length of the CDR3 is 13 residues. Germline V gives CDR1 MDHEN, CDR2 SYDVKM. CDR3 loop: CASSFSDPDTQYF. CDR3 DNA sequence: TGTGCCAGCAGTTTCAGTGATCCCGATACGCAGTATTTT.

This clonotype has just a few counts. The J gene is TRBJ2-3, the V gene TRBV5-1, with D perhaps TRBD2 (6 bases). This CDR3 spans 16 amino acids. Germline CDR1 is SGHRS and CDR2 is YFSETQ. Trimming stripped 0 bases from V and 5 bases from J, with 16 bases between. CDR3 coding DNA: TGCGCCAGCAGCTTGGCCTCTGGAGGGAGGTTAGATACGCAGTATTTT. Translation: CASSLASGGRLDTQYF.

This clonotype was seen at least ten times. The DNA for the CDR3 is TGTGCCACTATTGGACAGGGAGAGAACACTGAAGCTTTCTTT. It specifies CATIGQGENTEAFF. This rearrangement joins TRBV10-3 to TRBJ1-1; 8 bases match TRBD1. In germline, CDR1 is ENHRY, CDR2 SYGVKD. Unmatched junction bases numbered 8, after V lost 10 bases and J lost 1 base. This CDR3 region has 14 residues.

This clonotype was seen many times. J is TRBJ2-2 and V is TRBV14; 9 bases line up with TRBD1. The CDR3 extends over 14 amino acids. CDR1 is SGHDN and CDR2 is FVKESK in the germline V gene. Losses at the gene ends were 9 bases for V and 7 bases for J; bases not matched to a gene: 9. CDR3 sequence reads: CASRKQGAGGELFF. In DNA form, the CDR3 reads TGTGCCAGTCGGAAACAGGGGGCCGGCGGGGAGCTGTTTTTT.

This clonotype was seen many times. J is TRBJ2-1 and V is TRBV5-6; 10 bases line up with TRBD1. The CDR3 totals 15 residues. The J segment lost 5 bases and the V segment lost 4 bases, leaving 6 bases of the junction unmatched. Germline CDR1 and CDR2: SGHDT and YYEEEE. The CDR3 spells CASSGTGVVDNEQFF. The CDR3 bases are TGTGCCAGCAGCGGGACAGGGGTTGTGGACAATGAGCAGTTCTTC.

This clonotype was observed many times. The chain links TRBV20-1 to TRBJ2-2; TRBD2 aligns across 9 bases. The CDR3 is 14 amino acids. Germline V lookup: CDR1 DFQATT, CDR2 SNEGSKA (reference sequence). The V segment lost 3 bases and the J segment 7 bases; nucleotides outside the gene matches: 6. Written as DNA, the CDR3 is TGCAGTGCTAGTGAGGCGGGGGGGATCGGGGAGCTGTTTTTT. It yields the protein CSASEAGGIGELFF.

The table lists this clonotype with a few counts. The chain has TRBV5-1 and TRBJ2-2; unclear D gene. The CDR3 has 15 amino acids. V lost 1 base to trimming and J lost 6 bases, with 13 bases between them. Germline-derived CDR1 and CDR2 are SGHRS and YFSETQ. The CDR3 coding sequence is TGCGCCAGCAGCTTGTCAGGTAGTATCGCCGGGGAGCTGTTTTTT. Its protein product is CASSLSGSIAGELFF.

Notes on this clonotype: Just one base apart from a much larger clone, this may be a read error. Since no conserved phenylalanine or tryptophan closes the CDR3, a read error is the likely cause. The J gene is TRBJ2-7, the V gene TRBV6-6; D is undetermined. Germline V gene lookup returns CDR1 MNHNY and CDR2 SVGAGI (reference sequence). V lost 0 bases to trimming and J lost 6 bases, with 3 bases between them. The CDR3 is made up of 11 amino acids. CDR3 sequence reads: CASSYSIEQYL. For the CDR3, the DNA is TGTGCCAGCAGTTACTCGATCGAGCAGTACTTG.

This clonotype was picked up many times. The V and J genes are TRBV20-1 and TRBJ1-2, with 9 nucleotides matching TRBD1. The trim removed 7 bases at V and 4 bases at J, leaving 7 bases unmatched. The length of the CDR3 is 13 residues. Germline V CDR1 and CDR2: DFQATT, SNEGSKA (reference sequence). CDR3 DNA: TGCAGTGAGAACAGGGGGCCAGGCTATGGCTACACCTTC. This translates into CSENRGPGYGYTF.

This chain links TRBV4-2 with TRBJ1-1, with 12 bases lining up with TRBD1. Germline V CDR1 and CDR2: LGHNA, YNFKEQ. The J segment lost 6 bases and the V segment lost 0 bases, leaving 5 bases of the junction unmatched. This CDR3 has 16 residues. The CDR3 loop reads CASSQDYGTGGPEAFF. Here the CDR3 DNA reads TGTGCCAGCAGCCAAGACTACGGGACAGGGGGCCCTGAAGCTTTCTTT.

A few counts support this clonotype. This chain uses TRBV2 with TRBJ1-6; 7 nucleotides agree with TRBD1. The germline V gene encodes CDR1 SNHLY and CDR2 FYNNEI. The CDR3 sequence is 17 residues long. The trim removed 6 bases at V and 8 bases at J, leaving 16 bases unmatched. CDR3 protein: CASSPRHVTGVDSPLHF. The CDR3 bases are TGTGCCAGCAGCCCGCGCCACGTCACAGGGGTCGATTCACCCCTCCACTTT.

The rearrangement links TRBV2 to TRBJ2-1; D call uncertain. The CDR3 is 10 amino acids. Per germline, CDR1 SNHLY and CDR2 FYNNEI. V lost 7 bases to trimming and J lost 6 bases, with 4 bases between them. The CDR3 DNA reads as TGTGCCAGCACACGCAATGAGCAGTTCTTC. Protein sequence: CASTRNEQFF.

This clonotype came up a few times. CDR3 loop: CASSRDRASGNTIYF. The DNA of the CDR3 is TGCGCCAGCAGTCGGGACAGGGCCTCTGGAAACACCATATATTTT. This chain connects TRBV5-1 to TRBJ1-3; 9 bases are shared with TRBD1. Trimming cost V 5 bases and J 0 bases; bases outside gene matches: 3. The CDR3 runs to 15 residues. The germline V gene has CDR1 SGHRS and CDR2 YFSETQ.

This clonotype appeared a few times. The chain is built from TRBV5-1 and TRBJ1-4; D is perhaps TRBD1 (5 bases). In germline, CDR1 is SGHRS, CDR2 YFSETQ. With 3 bases removed from V and 8 bases from J, the gap between germline ends came to 17 bases. The CDR3 length is 15 residues. The CDR3 loop reads CASSSAGDLGEKLFF. The CDR3, as DNA: TGCGCCAGCAGCTCCGCGGGGGACTTGGGGGAAAAACTGTTTTTT.

The V call is TRBV29-1, the J call TRBJ1-1; the match to TRBD1 covers 7 bases. This CDR3 contains 16 residues. Germline CDR1 SQVTM, CDR2 ANQGSEA. The V segment lost 2 bases and the J segment 1 base; nucleotides outside the gene matches: 10. The CDR3 DNA is TGCAGCGTTGAACAACGACAGGGAGGGAGGAACACTGAAGCTTTCTTT. This gives the protein CSVEQRQGGRNTEAFF.

The V and J genes are TRBV5-1 and TRBJ2-1; TRBD2 might be the D (6 bases). V was pared by 5 bases and J by 13 bases, with 16 bases between. This CDR3 region has 12 residues. The germline CDR1 and CDR2 sequences are SGHRS and YFSETQ. CDR3 sequence reads: CASRADWAGQFF. CDR3 sequence (DNA): TGCGCCAGCAGAGCCGATTGGGCGGGACAGTTCTTC.

This clonotype came up many times. V gene TRBV5-1 combines with J gene TRBJ1-1; 12 bases map to TRBD1. The V gene's germline CDR1 is SGHRS and CDR2 YFSETQ. The CDR3 has 17 amino acids. The V and J ends lost 0 bases and 0 bases, in that order; junction bases with no gene match: 3. CDR3 sequence: CASSLGGTGGMNTEAFF. CDR3 DNA: TGCGCCAGCAGCTTGGGGGGGACAGGGGGCATGAACACTGAAGCTTTCTTT.

This clonotype appeared a few times. The J gene is TRBJ1-2, the V gene TRBV12-3 or TRBV12-4, with D uncertain. V lost 5 bases and J 7 bases, leaving 14 bases between the germline ends. The CDR3 runs to 13 residues. Written as DNA, the CDR3 is TGTGCCAGCAGTGCCGGTTGGTCCAGTGGCTACACCTTC. It specifies CASSAGWSSGYTF.

This clonotype has a handful of counts. The V call is TRBV7-2, the J call TRBJ2-1; 7 bases align to TRBD2. CDR3 size: 14 residues. The V gene end was trimmed by 1 base and the J gene end by 9 bases; junction bases not matched to a gene: 6. Germline V gene lookup returns CDR1 SGHTA and CDR2 FQGNSA. In DNA, the CDR3 is TGTGCCAGCAGCTTAGAACGGGGGGTGCTTGAGCAGTTCTTC. Its translation is CASSLERGVLEQFF. The whole variable domain, remainder taken from reference TRBV7-2 and TRBJ2-1, is GAGVSQSPSNKVTEKGKDVELRCDPISGHTALYWYRQSLGQGLEFLIYFQGNSAPDKSGLPSDRFSAERTGGSVSTLTIQRTQQEDSAVYLCASSLERGVLEQFFGPGTRLTVL.

This clonotype was counted many times. The chain recombines TRBV5-1 with TRBJ1-1; tentatively, D is TRBD1 (5 bases). The CDR3 runs 12 residues. Trimming pared 7 bases from V and 5 bases from J, leaving 12 bases between. The germline CDR1 and CDR2 sequences are SGHRS and YFSETQ. This chain's CDR3 is CASGQGGTEAFF. The DNA of the CDR3 is TGCGCCAGCGGGCAGGGAGGAACTGAAGCTTTCTTT.

This clonotype was seen repeatedly, ten times or more. V usage is TRBV12-3 or TRBV12-4 and J usage is TRBJ2-3; 10 bases agree with TRBD2. The V and J ends lost 10 bases and 2 bases, in that order; junction bases with no gene match: 12. CDR3 length: 16 residues. CDR3 amino acids: CATNLGLAGVTDTQYF. The CDR3, as DNA: TGTGCCACCAACCTGGGGCTAGCGGGGGTCACAGATACGCAGTATTTT.

A few counts support this clonotype. The chain has TRBV29-1 and TRBJ2-7; D gene unclear. V was shortened by 7 bases and J by 1 base, with 11 bases between the two germline ends. The V gene's germline CDR1 is SQVTM and CDR2 ANQGSEA. The CDR3 totals 12 residues. The CDR3 bases are TGCAGCGCCGCCGGGTTATCCTACGAGCAGTACTTC. This translates into CSAAGLSYEQYF.

This clonotype has at least ten counts. The chain joins TRBV6-1 to TRBJ1-3, with a possible D match to TRBD1 (6 bases). This CDR3 comprises 14 residues. Looked up from germline, CDR1 is MNHNS and CDR2 is SASEGT. V was shortened by 6 bases and J by 0 bases, with 9 bases between the two germline ends. In DNA form, the CDR3 reads TGTGCCAGCAGCGAACAGGGCTCTGGAAACACCATATATTTT. The encoded protein is CASSEQGSGNTIYF.